A selection of T cell receptor beta chains follows, all from one sample in a study of read filtering for tumor transcriptome and immune sequencing. TCRdb fed the reads into MiXCR, producing one record per CDR3 protein. The sample holds over 55,000 distinct CDR3 sequences, approximately 13% seen once. The sequenced sample was a population of CD138-negative cells sorted from bone marrow. The origin of the receptors is a donor at least 40 years old with multiple myeloma. Each CDR3 is given with its conserved first and last residue. D genes are given only for firm matches. The size of a clone is reported for some rows only, either as once, few or many, or as a class for expanded clones.

TRBJ1-1,many,NA,TRBV5-5,CASSLQVTNTEAFF,TGTGCCAGCAGCTTACAGGTTACGAACACTGAAGCTTTCTTT
TRBJ2-1,many,TRBD2,TRBV29-1,CSGCPQTSGGEQFF,TGCAGCGGCTGCCCCCAGACTAGCGGGGGTGAGCAGTTCTTC
TRBJ2-7,NA,TRBD2,TRBV5-4,CASSLERGYEQYF,TGTGCCAGCAGCTTAGAGCGGGGCTACGAGCAGTACTTC
TRBJ1-2,many,TRBD1,TRBV27,CASSLEWQGDYGYTF,TGTGCCAGCAGTTTAGAGTGGCAGGGGGACTATGGCTACACCTTC
TRBJ2-5,many,NA,TRBV29-1,CSVDLGSGSETQYF,TGCAGCGTTGATTTGGGGAGTGGGTCTGAGACCCAGTACTTC
TRBJ2-6,many,NA,TRBV30,CAWSVFRGASGANVLTF,TGTGCCTGGAGTGTTTTCAGGGGTGCTTCTGGGGCCAACGTCCTGACTTTC
TRBJ2-7,many,NA,TRBV7-2,CASSLGPAGRGDEQYF,TGTGCCAGCAGCTTAGGTCCAGCGGGCCGTGGGGACGAGCAGTACTTC
TRBJ2-1,NA,NA,TRBV7-6,CASSLAGGAHEQFF,TGTGCCAGCAGCTTAGCGGGGGGGGCTCATGAGCAGTTCTTC
TRBJ2-1,NA,TRBD1,TRBV9,CASTETTGSEQFF,TGTGCCAGCACCGAAACGACAGGGTCCGAGCAGTTCTTC
TRBJ1-2,many,NA,TRBV29-1,CSVAPVTGGYGYTF,TGCAGCGTTGCGCCTGTGACAGGAGGCTATGGCTACACCTTC
TRBJ2-1,NA,NA,TRBV5-1,CASGLTGAYNEQFF,TGCGCCAGCGGTTTGACGGGAGCCTACAATGAGCAGTTCTTC
TRBJ2-1,many,NA,TRBV7-9,CASSLPNEQFF,TGTGCCAGCAGCCTCCCTAATGAGCAGTTCTTC
TRBJ1-4,many,NA,TRBV24-1,CATSDAAIGGGGEKLFF,TGTGCCACCAGTGATGCCGCCATAGGGGGGGGGGGCGAAAAACTGTTTTTT
TRBJ2-1,many,TRBD2,TRBV11-3,CASSSLLDPGLAINEQFF,TGTGCCAGCAGCTCCCTACTTGACCCGGGACTAGCGATCAATGAGCAGTTCTTC
TRBJ2-7,few,NA,TRBV25-1,CASSESRQGPYEQYF,TGTGCCAGCAGTGAATCTCGGCAGGGCCCTTACGAGCAGTACTTC
TRBJ2-1,few,TRBD2,TRBV6-6,CASSFGTSGSPEQFF,TGTGCCAGCAGTTTCGGGACTAGCGGGAGTCCTGAGCAGTTCTTC
TRBJ2-1,many,NA,TRBV7-9,CASSLGGPYNEQFF,TGTGCCAGCAGCTTGGGCGGGCCCTACAATGAGCAGTTCTTC
TRBJ1-2,many,TRBD1,TRBV20-1,CSAGRDSNYGYTF,TGCAGTGCTGGGAGGGACAGTAACTATGGCTACACCTTC
TRBJ2-7,few,NA,TRBV20-1,CSARDFLDGTSLGEQYF,TGCAGTGCTAGAGATTTTTTAGACGGTACTAGCCTCGGGGAGCAGTACTTC
TRBJ2-2,many,NA,TRBV20-1,CSAREAGPQTGELFF,TGCAGTGCTAGAGAGGCAGGGCCACAAACCGGGGAGCTGTTTTTT
TRBJ1-2,many,TRBD1,TRBV19,CASSLPTGFYGYTF,TGTGCCAGTAGTCTCCCGACAGGGTTCTATGGCTACACCTTC
TRBJ1-1,many,NA,TRBV7-9,CASSLTGRVIEAFF,TGTGCCAGCAGCTTGACAGGTCGGGTGATTGAAGCTTTCTTT
TRBJ2-1,NA,TRBD2,TRBV20-1,CNARLAGVFEQVF,TGCAATGCCCGACTAGCGGGAGTGTTTGAGCAGGTCTTC
TRBJ2-1,few,NA,TRBV30,CAWSVQGNEQFF,TGTGCCTGGAGTGTCCAGGGGAATGAGCAGTTCTTC
TRBJ1-1,many,NA,TRBV29-1,CSAPEGRAFF,TGCAGCGCCCCGGAGGGAAGAGCTTTCTTT
TRBJ2-1,many,TRBD2,TRBV20-1,CSAWAGLAGTNEQFF,TGCAGTGCTTGGGCTGGACTAGCGGGAACCAATGAGCAGTTCTTC
TRBJ1-5,many,NA,TRBV7-2,CASSSMSSNQPQHF,TGTGCCAGCAGCTCCATGAGTAGCAATCAGCCCCAGCATTTT
TRBJ2-7,many,NA,TRBV27,CASSFGAAYEQYF,TGTGCCAGCAGTTTCGGGGCGGCCTACGAGCAGTACTTC
TRBJ2-3,many,NA,TRBV7-2,CASSFGIHTDTQYF,TGTGCCAGCAGCTTCGGGATACACACAGATACGCAGTATTTT
TRBJ2-3,many,TRBD2,TRBV20-1,CSATRLAGGRDTQYF,TGCAGTGCTACACGACTAGCGGGAGGGCGGGATACGCAGTATTTT
TRBJ1-1,many,TRBD1,TRBV27,CASSSRTGANTEAFF,TGTGCCAGCAGTTCCCGGACAGGGGCGAACACTGAAGCTTTCTTT
TRBJ2-7,many,NA,TRBV29-1,CSKMGARWYEQYF,TGCAGTAAGATGGGGGCCCGGTGGTACGAGCAGTACTTC
TRBJ1-2,many,NA,TRBV7-7,CASSLQKNYGYTF,TGTGCTAGCAGCTTACAGAAGAACTATGGCTACACCTTC
TRBJ2-1,many,TRBD2,TRBV28,CASSSPAGGHDEQFF,TGTGCCAGCAGTTCCCCAGCGGGAGGACATGATGAGCAGTTCTTC
TRBJ2-7,NA,TRBD1,TRBV25-1,CASRDRELGGEQYF,TGTGCCAGCAGGGACAGGGAACTGGGAGGCGAGCAGTACTTC
TRBJ2-5,NA,TRBD2,TRBV20-1,CSASGSSGRVQETQYF,TGCAGTGCTAGTGGGAGTAGCGGGAGAGTACAAGAGACCCAGTACTTC
TRBJ2-7,NA,TRBD2,TRBV6-2/TRBV6-3,CASRDHTSGASYEQYF,TGTGCCAGCAGGGATCACACTAGCGGTGCTTCCTACGAGCAGTACTTC
TRBJ2-5,many,NA,TRBV7-6,CASSLGGGGGETQYF,TGTGCCAGCAGCTTAGGTGGAGGGGGAGGGGAGACCCAGTACTTC
TRBJ2-7,many,TRBD2,TRBV11-2,CASSAWTSGRYEQYF,TGTGCCAGCAGCGCATGGACTAGCGGGAGGTACGAGCAGTACTTC
TRBJ2-2,many,TRBD1,TRBV29-1,CSVRDRSPGELFF,TGCAGCGTCCGGGACAGATCCCCCGGGGAGCTGTTTTTT
TRBJ2-7,many,TRBD1,TRBV7-9,CASSPLDRGYGEQYF,TGTGCCAGCAGCCCCCTGGACAGGGGCTATGGGGAGCAGTACTTC
TRBJ1-1,many,NA,TRBV29-1,CSVAKGLGNTEAFF,TGCAGCGTTGCGAAGGGTCTAGGGAACACTGAAGCTTTCTTT
TRBJ1-1,NA,TRBD1,TRBV14,CASSHSGTGGTEAFF,TGTGCCAGCAGCCACTCCGGGACAGGGGGCACTGAAGCTTTCTTT
TRBJ2-3,many,TRBD2,TRBV20-1,CRAVRSSAGVSPDTQYF,TGCAGGGCCGTTCGGTCTTCAGCGGGAGTTTCCCCAGATACGCAGTATTTT
TRBJ1-2,NA,NA,TRBV29-1,CSLRTGLYGYTF,TGCAGCCTCCGGACGGGCCTCTATGGCTACACCTTC